These 29 T cell receptor beta chains originate from one sample sequenced in a study of cytomegalovirus exposure and HLA in healthy donors. The PCR contained 60 Vbeta and 13 Jbeta primers. Generated by immunoSEQ multiplex PCR, the TCRdb table keeps only in-frame clones and is missing some. The sample includes approximately 160,000 clones, around 82% seen only once; the top ten take about 13%. Sample: PBMCs. The source of these receptors is a woman aged 50 to 60 in good health and CMV-seropositive.

This rearrangement joins TRBV30 to TRBJ1-1; no reliable D call. The V end was cut by 0 bases, the J end by 11 bases, with 13 bases between. Per germline, CDR1 GTSNPN and CDR2 SVGIG (reference sequence). This CDR3 is 12 amino acids long. The CDR3 loop reads CAWSVAAGWAFF. CDR3 DNA: TGTGCCTGGAGTGTAGCGGCAGGCTGGGCTTTCTTT.

The chain carries TRBV30 and TRBJ1-5; D remains ambiguous. CDR3 length: 16 amino acids. Germline V gives CDR1 GTSNPN, CDR2 SVGIG (reference sequence). Trimming removed 0 bases at V and 2 bases at J, with 14 bases between. The CDR3 sequence is CAWSVRTGMRNQPQHF. DNA for the CDR3: TGTGCCTGGAGTGTACGAACGGGAATGCGCAATCAGCCCCAGCATTTT.

The chain couples TRBV19 to TRBJ2-3, with D possibly being TRBD1 (5 bases). The CDR3 has 17 residues. CDR1 and CDR2 from the germline V gene are LNHDA and SQIVND (reference sequence). Trimming removed 4 bases at V and 1 base at J, with 18 bases between. The DNA for the CDR3 is TGTGCCAGTAGTAGATCTGGGGCAGGGAAAGGCACAGATACGCAGTATTTT. Translation gives CASSRSGAGKGTDTQYF.

This chain joins TRBV5-1 and TRBJ2-7; 10 bases align to TRBD1. The V gene's germline CDR1 is SGHRS and CDR2 YFSETQ. CDR3 length: 15 amino acids. The V gene end was trimmed by 4 bases and the J gene end by 8 bases; junction bases not matched to a gene: 12. CDR3 region: CASSVGATGGQKQYF. CDR3 in DNA: TGCGCCAGCAGCGTGGGGGCGACAGGGGGCCAAAAGCAGTACTTC. The full variable domain, with the rest looked up from reference TRBV5-1 and TRBJ2-7, is KAGVTQTPRYLIKTRGQQVTLSCSPISGHRSVSWYQQTPGQGLQFLFEYFSETQRNKGNFPGRFSGRQFSNSRSEMNVSTLELGDSALYLCASSVGATGGQKQYFGPGTRLTVT.

The chain employs TRBV5-5 and TRBJ1-1; tentative D call: TRBD1 (5 bases). This CDR3 is 13 amino acids long. The V gene lost 4 bases and the J gene lost 3 bases, with 10 bases spanning the gap. The germline CDR1 and CDR2 sequences are SGHKS and YYEKEE (reference sequence). The DNA of the CDR3 is TGTGCCAGCAGCCGACAGAAAGACACTGAAGCTTTCTTT. It encodes CASSRQKDTEAFF.

The chain couples TRBV6-1 to TRBJ2-3; D not resolved. Trimming cost V 3 bases and J 0 bases, with 10 bases left between them. The CDR3 sequence is 15 residues long. Per the germline V gene, CDR1 is MNHNS and CDR2 is SASEGT. Written as DNA, the CDR3 is TGTGCCAGCAGTGACAGATCCCCCAGCACAGATACGCAGTATTTT. Its protein product is CASSDRSPSTDTQYF.

The genes are TRBV6-5 and TRBJ1-2; 7 bases match TRBD1. V trimming: 2 bases; J trimming: 7 bases; junction bases outside the gene matches: 10. The CDR3 is 15 residues long. The germline gives CDR1 MNHEY, CDR2 SVGAGI. The CDR3 loop reads CASSYLDRTQGGYTF. DNA for the CDR3: TGTGCCAGCAGTTACCTGGACAGGACCCAAGGTGGCTACACCTTC.

This clone was seen only once. V and J are TRBV14 and TRBJ1-1; D perhaps matches TRBD1 (6 bases). Germline V lookup: CDR1 SGHDN, CDR2 FVKESK. CDR3 length: 15 amino acids. The V end lost 1 base, the J end lost 5 bases, and 14 bases lay between the germline ends. The CDR3 coding sequence is TGTGCCAGCAGCCAAGTTGCGGGGGGGCGAACTGAAGCTTTCTTT. Its protein is CASSQVAGGRTEAFF.

This chain connects TRBV30 to TRBJ1-1, with 10 bases aligning to TRBD1. The CDR3 contains 15 residues. Per the germline V gene, CDR1 is GTSNPN and CDR2 is SVGIG (reference sequence). J gave up 4 bases and V 2 bases, and 7 bases lay outside the gene matches. This CDR3 is CAWSLGQGIGTEAFF. CDR3 DNA: TGTGCCTGGAGTTTGGGACAGGGGATTGGCACTGAAGCTTTCTTT.

This chain uses TRBV12-5 with TRBJ2-5, with D possibly TRBD2 on 5 matching bases. Trimming pared 8 bases from V and 6 bases from J, leaving 10 bases between. Germline V lookup: CDR1 LGHNT, CDR2 FRNRAP. The CDR3 has 11 residues. CDR3 nucleotides: TGTGCTAGTATCGCCGGGAAGACCCAGTACTTC. Amino acids: CASIAGKTQYF.

This clone was found once. The chain is built from TRBV11-2 and TRBJ2-7; maybe TRBD1 (6 bases). V was shortened by 1 base and J by 0 bases, with 13 bases between the two germline ends. The CDR3 runs to 16 residues. Germline CDR1 is SGHAT and CDR2 is FQNNGV. This CDR3 reads CASSLVRQVSSYEQYF. Here the CDR3 DNA reads TGTGCCAGCAGCTTAGTCAGACAGGTTTCCTCCTACGAGCAGTACTTC.

This clone showed up just a few times. The J gene is TRBJ2-7, the V gene TRBV10-3, with TRBD2 identical over 8 bases. Germline lookup yields CDR1 ENHRY and CDR2 SYGVKD. The CDR3 loop spans 15 amino acids. V lost 3 bases, J lost 6 bases, and 10 bases stayed unmatched. The CDR3 region has the DNA TGTGCCATCAGTGAACCCCAGCGGGGGCCGCTCGAGCAGTACTTC. Encoded protein: CAISEPQRGPLEQYF.

The chain couples TRBV30 to TRBJ1-1, with 8 bases identical to TRBD1. Germline V gives CDR1 GTSNPN, CDR2 SVGIG (reference sequence). V lost 1 base and J lost 4; bases outside the gene matches: 5. CDR3 length: 14 residues. The CDR3 DNA is TGTGCCTGGAGTGGGACAGGGTGGTCCACTGAAGCTTTCTTT. This sequence encodes CAWSGTGWSTEAFF.

The V gene is TRBV5-6, the J gene TRBJ1-1; D not resolved. Germline lookup yields CDR1 SGHDT and CDR2 YYEEEE. The CDR3 covers 14 residues. The V end lost 0 bases, the J end lost 1 base, and 7 bases lay between the germline ends. CDR3 nucleotides: TGTGCCAGCAGCTTGGGTACGGGGAACACTGAAGCTTTCTTT. Its protein is CASSLGTGNTEAFF.

CDR3 nucleotide sequence: TGTGCCAGCAGAGACCGGGACTCCACCTACAATGAGCAGTTCTTC. Its translation: CASRDRDSTYNEQFF. The rearrangement joins TRBV6-5 to TRBJ2-1; TRBD2 is a possible D gene (6 bases). CDR3 length equals 15 residues. Germline assignment: CDR1 MNHEY and CDR2 SVGAGI. Between the trimmed V and J ends, which lost 6 bases and 2 bases, there was a span of 14 bases.

The chain is built from TRBV6-6 and TRBJ2-1, with a possible D match to TRBD1 (6 bases). The germline gives CDR1 MNHNY, CDR2 SVGAGI (reference sequence). V dropped 10 bases and J dropped 7 bases, with 14 bases sitting between them. The CDR3 is 12 residues long. CDR3 amino acids: CATGQFGNEQFF. Here the CDR3 DNA reads TGTGCCACCGGACAGTTTGGTAATGAGCAGTTCTTC.

The rearrangement uses TRBV6-1 and TRBJ2-5; D possibly corresponds to TRBD2 (6 bases). The ends were cut back, 1 base at V and 3 bases at J, with 12 bases in the middle. Per the germline V gene, CDR1 is MNHNS and CDR2 is SASEGT. The CDR3 covers 15 residues. This chain's CDR3 is CASSEGFGGKETQYF. The CDR3, as DNA: TGTGCCAGCAGTGAAGGGTTCGGAGGGAAAGAGACCCAGTACTTC.

The chain joins TRBV5-1 to TRBJ2-3, with D perhaps TRBD1 (6 bases). The CDR3 has 12 residues. The germline V gene encodes CDR1 SGHRS and CDR2 YFSETQ. Between the trimmed V and J ends, which lost 4 bases and 5 bases, there was a span of 8 bases. The CDR3 loop reads CASSQQGDTQYF. For the CDR3, the DNA is TGCGCCAGCAGCCAACAGGGAGATACGCAGTATTTT.

The chain recombines TRBV7-9 with TRBJ1-5; 12 nucleotides agree with TRBD1. The V segment lost 8 bases and the J segment 5 bases; nucleotides outside the gene matches: 1. CDR1 and CDR2 (germline): SEHNR, FQNEAQ (reference sequence). This CDR3 is 13 amino acids long. CDR3 in amino acids: CASGTGGDQPQHF. For the CDR3, the DNA is TGTGCCAGCGGGACAGGGGGCGATCAGCCCCAGCATTTT. Together with reference TRBV7-9 and TRBJ1-5, the CDR3 gives the full variable domain: DTGVSQNPRHKITKRGQNVTFRCDPISEHNRLYWYRQTLGQGPEFLTYFQNEAQLEKSRLLSDRFSAERPKGSFSTLEIQRTEQGDSAMYLCASGTGGDQPQHFGDGTRLSIL.

The chain has TRBV18 and TRBJ2-2, with a tentative D call TRBD2 (5 bases). The germline CDR1 and CDR2 sequences are KGHSH and LQKENI. The CDR3 loop spans 15 amino acids. Trimming removed 6 bases from V and 3 bases from J, with 14 bases in between. The CDR3: CASSGSARDTGELFF. CDR3 sequence (DNA): TGTGCCAGCTCGGGCTCCGCGAGGGACACCGGGGAGCTGTTTTTT.

This clone was counted a single time. The chain combines TRBV5-8 with TRBJ1-1, with no clear D. The CDR3 has 14 residues. Trimming left V 2 bases short and J 5 bases short, with 13 bases between. Germline assignment: CDR1 SGHTS and CDR2 YDEGEE. As DNA, the CDR3 is TGTGCCAGCAGCTTTCTGACTGCCCGAACTGAAGCTTTCTTT. This sequence encodes CASSFLTARTEAFF. Looking up the rest from reference TRBV5-8 and TRBJ1-1 gives the full variable domain: EAGVTQSPTHLIKTRGQQATLRCSPISGHTSVYWYQQALGLGLQFLLWYDEGEERNRGNFPPRFSGRQFPNYSSELNVNALELEDSALYLCASSFLTARTEAFFGQGTRLTVV.

J is TRBJ2-2 and V is TRBV5-1, with 9 bases fitting TRBD1. The germline V gene encodes CDR1 SGHRS and CDR2 YFSETQ. The ends lost 4 bases at V and 0 bases at J; junction bases unmatched: 1. The CDR3 is 15 residues long. The CDR3 nucleotides read TGCGCCAGCAGCCGACAGGGGGCGAACACCGGGGAGCTGTTTTTT. This encodes CASSRQGANTGELFF.

The chain has TRBV29-1 and TRBJ2-2; D is unclear. V lost 5 bases and J lost 6, with 7 bases in between. This CDR3 is built from 11 residues. The germline CDR1 and CDR2 sequences are SQVTM and ANQGSEA. The CDR3 DNA reads as TGCAGCGTTCTTGTATCCGGGGAGCTGTTTTTT. It specifies CSVLVSGELFF.

The chain links TRBV12-5 to TRBJ1-1; D ambiguous. Trimming left V 4 bases short and J 0 bases short, with 6 bases between. Germline V gene sequence: CDR1 LGHNT, CDR2 FRNRAP. This CDR3 is built from 13 residues. Here the CDR3 DNA reads TGTGCTAGTGGTTCCGGGGTGAACACTGAAGCTTTCTTT. It yields the protein CASGSGVNTEAFF.

As regards this clone: Other DNA sequences in this sample translate to the same CDR3. This chain connects TRBV7-3 to TRBJ2-3, with 9 bases matching TRBD2. The CDR3 is 16 amino acids. The germline V gene encodes CDR1 SGHTA and CDR2 FQGTGA. Losses at the gene ends were 4 bases for V and 6 bases for J; bases not matched to a gene: 11. The CDR3 is CASSSGLAGGADTQYF. CDR3 coding DNA: TGTGCCAGCAGCTCAGGACTGGCGGGGGGGGCGGATACGCAGTATTTT. The complete variable domain, with remaining parts taken from reference TRBV7-3 and TRBJ2-3, reads GAGVSQTPSNKVTEKGKYVELRCDPISGHTALYWYRQSLGQGPEFLIYFQGTGAADDSGLPNDRFFAVRPEGSVSTLKIQRTERGDSAVYLCASSSGLAGGADTQYFGPGTRLTVL.

This clone has a handful of counts. The chain employs TRBV19 and TRBJ1-1, with a possible D match to TRBD1 (6 bases). The CDR3 sequence is 15 residues long. Germline CDR1 reads LNHDA; CDR2 reads SQIVND (reference sequence). Trimming cost V 5 bases and J 4 bases, with 17 bases left between them. Here the CDR3 DNA reads TGTGCCAGTAGTCTGCGGGGGGCGCAGGGCACTGAAGCTTTCTTT. This translates into CASSLRGAQGTEAFF.

The chain has TRBV6-5 and TRBJ1-1, with D possibly being TRBD1 (5 bases). Trimming left V 6 bases short and J 7 bases short, with 15 bases between. Germline-derived CDR1 and CDR2 are MNHEY and SVGAGI. The CDR3 extends over 13 amino acids. The CDR3 region is CASSQSDRFEAFF. The CDR3, as DNA: TGTGCCAGCAGCCAGTCAGACAGATTTGAAGCTTTCTTT.

The CDR3 here is CATRRVQGVNQPQHF. CDR3 coding DNA: TGTGCCACCAGAAGGGTCCAGGGGGTCAATCAGCCCCAGCATTTT. The chain uses TRBV15 and TRBJ1-5; 7 bases are a match to TRBD1. The V gene end was trimmed by 6 bases and the J gene end by 3 bases; junction bases not matched to a gene: 8. CDR3 length: 15 residues. CDR1 LNHNV and CDR2 YYDKDF come from the germline V gene (reference sequence).

This rearrangement joins TRBV5-6 to TRBJ1-5; D gene uncertain. This CDR3 is 14 amino acids long. The V gene lost 0 bases and the J gene lost 5 bases, with 9 bases spanning the gap. The germline gives CDR1 SGHDT, CDR2 YYEEEE. CDR3 region: CASSLAGADQPQHF. CDR3 coding DNA: TGTGCCAGCAGCTTGGCGGGAGCGGATCAGCCCCAGCATTTT.